The clone carrying this TCR beta chain is deemed large. What it binds is unknown. On each TCR cDNA molecule, a unique molecular identifier was present. MiXCR, run by TCRdb on the 5' RACE reads, gives a single entry per CDR3 protein. The sample lists just over 800 distinct CDR3 sequences; about 10% were seen once. The sample originates from a study of spatial heterogeneity in lung cancer. Whole-study context: Sequencing consistently turned up more beta-chain sequences than alpha-chain sequences. Study-wide results and limits: Tumor mutation counts were tracked by expanded intratumoral alpha and beta TCR counts. The estimate shows that only about 7.7% of tumor T cells were covered for alpha and around 14% for beta chains.

Germline V gene sequence: CDR1 DFQATT, CDR2 SNEGSKA (reference sequence). This CDR3 has 12 amino acids. The V and J ends lost 3 bases and 5 bases, in that order; junction bases with no gene match: 2. Time point meaning: sample taken at primary tumor resection. Samples were donated by 72 untreated early-stage non-small cell lung cancer patients. This receptor was obtained from a male donor with early-stage non-small cell lung cancer. This sample comprised lung tumor tissue, obtained at surgery. The rearrangement uses TRBV20-1 and TRBJ2-5; 8 positions match TRBD2. CDR3 sequence reads: CSASGTRETQYF. The CDR3 DNA is TGCAGTGCTAGCGGGACTAGGGAGACCCAGTACTTC.